This T cell receptor beta chain stems from a study of identical twins. Notes on the study in general: Invariant populations such as MAIT and iNKT cells could partly muddle zero-insertion analyses. Beta out-of-frame sequences showed weaker excess sharing between twins.

This clonotype was picked up a small number of times. No antigen is known for it. Deletions cut 3 bases from V and 2 bases from J, with 22 bases between. CDR1 is SGDLS, CDR2 YYNGEE, per germline. This CDR3 has 18 residues. cDNA molecules carried unique molecular identifiers, and template switching added a universal primer site. Each CDR3 protein is one row after TCRdb ran MiXCR on the 5' RACE reads. The table shows hundreds of thousands of distinct CDR3 sequences, with more than 6.5% occurring only once. The data were also submitted as part of a second study, on yellow fever vaccine responses in identical twins.

This rearrangement joins TRBV9 to TRBJ2-3, with D possibly matching TRBD1 (5 bases). The sample comprised memory (CD45RO+) T cells sorted from blood. This TCR came from a woman aged 18-29 years in good health. CDR3 residues: CASSDEEQDKRDTDTQYF. CDR3 bases: TGTGCCAGCAGCGACGAGGAGCAGGACAAAAGGGACACAGATACGCAGTATTTT.